Below, one TCR beta chain is given with its context. What it binds is not known. This specimen comes from a study of T cell repertoires in cytomegalovirus infection. Across the whole study: Recently described HLA-C-restricted plus well-studied HLA-B-restricted CMV epitopes were used. CMV infection plus the matching HLA type was flagged by public TCR beta signatures.

A single record per CDR3 protein comes from TCRdb applying MiXCR to the reads. The sample includes about 920,000 distinct CDR3 sequences, under 40% of them seen just once. With 4 bases clipped from V and 8 bases from J, the junction kept 14 bases outside the gene matches. The CDR3 extends over 16 amino acids. The germline gives CDR1 MNHEY, CDR2 SMNVEV (reference sequence). Whole-study findings and limits: Across the ex vivo response, the dominant clonotypes were HLA-C-restricted CMV-specific TCR beta clonotypes. Cumulative public TCR beta family frequency identified carriers of CMV plus the relevant HLA.

The source material was cultured CD8+ T cells from PBMCs, sampled from culture after CMV antigen stimulation. The receptor's source is a human donor in good health (CMV status not recorded). Some clones in this sample may be carry-over from other donors' samples. The chain combines TRBV27 with TRBJ1-2; 9 bases align to TRBD1. Here the CDR3 DNA reads TGTGCCAGCAGTTCGAGACAGGGGGACCTTCTGTGGGGCTACACCTTC. Amino acid sequence: CASSSRQGDLLWGYTF.